These 25 T cell receptor beta chains came from one sample sequenced in a study of blood T cell repertoires in COVID-19 (TCRdb year 2020). The library came from the immunoSEQ multiplex PCR assay. Here the immuneACCESS table is served through TCRdb, limited to in-frame sequences with V and J called. Missing clones are a known gap in these copies; in checked studies unresolved V genes cover under half, and the rest lacks a known reason. This sample lists 150,000 to 200,000 clones; approximately 86% were detected once. 0.99% of the sample is taken by the ten largest. The sample consisted of peripheral blood. Receptors originate from a young man with acute or convalescent COVID-19.

The chain uses TRBV5-8 and TRBJ1-2; 8 positions match TRBD1. Trimming at V came to 3 bases and at J to 4 bases, leaving 17 bases not matched to a gene. Germline V CDR1 and CDR2: SGHTS, YDEGEE. This CDR3 spans 18 amino acids. The CDR3 sequence: CASSSFQWTGIIGYGYTF. The CDR3 DNA is TGTGCCAGCAGCTCATTTCAATGGACAGGGATAATTGGCTATGGCTACACCTTC.

The rearrangement links TRBV7-9 to TRBJ1-2; TRBD1 matches 7 bases. Per germline, CDR1 SEHNR and CDR2 FQNEAQ (reference sequence). V gave up 6 bases and J gave up 4 bases; unmatched junction bases: 8. The CDR3 loop spans 14 amino acids. CDR3 residues: CASRDPGQIYGYTF. The CDR3 DNA reads as TGTGCCAGCAGAGACCCGGGACAGATCTATGGCTACACCTTC.

This clone appeared once. This sequence joins TRBV7-3 and TRBJ2-2; TRBD2 might be the D (5 bases). Germline-derived CDR1 and CDR2 are SGHTA and FQGTGA. The CDR3 has 14 residues. V was pared by 5 bases and J by 4 bases, with 11 bases between. The CDR3 coding sequence is TGTGCCAGCAGCCCCACTAGTTTCACCGGGGAGCTGTTTTTT. Translation gives CASSPTSFTGELFF.

The chain employs TRBV6-5 and TRBJ1-3; D is uncertain. V gave up 8 bases and J gave up 0 bases, with 8 bases separating them. Germline assignment: CDR1 MNHEY and CDR2 SVGAGI. This CDR3 comprises 13 residues. In nucleotides, the CDR3 is TGTGCCAGCTCTCCTTACTCTGGAAACACCATATATTTT. Amino acid sequence: CASSPYSGNTIYF.

V and J are TRBV6-5 and TRBJ1-1, with 8 bases lining up with TRBD1. J gave up 1 base and V 6 bases, and 4 bases lay outside the gene matches. The germline V gene has CDR1 MNHEY and CDR2 SVGAGI. The CDR3 totals 14 residues. The CDR3 DNA reads TGTGCCAGCAGGGGACAGGCCTCGAACACTGAAGCTTTCTTT. Its translation is CASRGQASNTEAFF.

V is TRBV6-1 and J is TRBJ2-7; D might be TRBD2 (6 bases). The CDR3 consists of 15 residues. Germline V gene data show CDR1 as MNHNS and CDR2 as SASEGT. V was pared by 3 bases and J by 2 bases, with 14 bases between. CDR3 amino acids: CASSDRRDFTYEQYF. DNA of the CDR3: TGTGCCAGCAGTGACCGCCGGGACTTCACCTACGAGCAGTACTTC.

This clone was counted a few times. The chain is built from TRBV11-2 and TRBJ2-1; 8 positions agree with TRBD2. V was clipped by 7 bases and J by 8 bases; unmatched bases: 19. The V gene's germline CDR1 is SGHAT and CDR2 FQNNGV. This CDR3 has 17 residues. This chain's CDR3 is CASTPGRGGAGVHEQFF. DNA of the CDR3: TGTGCCAGCACCCCGGGTCGCGGGGGAGCGGGGGTCCATGAGCAGTTCTTC.

The chain couples TRBV7-3 to TRBJ1-1; D is ambiguous. Trimming took off 5 bases at V and 1 base at J, with 8 bases between the two ends. Germline-derived CDR1 and CDR2 are SGHTA and FQGTGA. The length of the CDR3 is 13 residues. This CDR3 is CASSVEKNTEAFF. The CDR3 DNA is TGTGCCAGCAGCGTAGAAAAGAACACTGAAGCTTTCTTT.

This rearrangement joins TRBV28 to TRBJ2-2; D remains ambiguous. The length of the CDR3 is 13 residues. Germline V gene lookup returns CDR1 MDHEN and CDR2 SYDVKM. Between the trimmed V and J ends, which lost 6 bases and 5 bases, there was a span of 10 bases. CDR3 in DNA: TGTGCCAGCAGGCCTATACGGACCGGGGAGCTGTTTTTT. It translates to CASRPIRTGELFF.

The rearrangement joins TRBV28 to TRBJ1-2; D perhaps matches TRBD1 (6 bases). From germline, CDR1 is MDHEN and CDR2 SYDVKM. CDR3 size: 15 residues. V was cut by 1 base and J by 4 bases, with 13 bases left in between. CDR3 nucleotides: TGTGCCAGCAGTTTATTTGGGGTACAGGGCTATGGCTACACCTTC. The encoded protein is CASSLFGVQGYGYTF.

The chain combines TRBV6-5 with TRBJ2-5; no definite D call. This CDR3 spans 13 amino acids. The V end was cut by 7 bases, the J end by 0 bases, with 9 bases between. The germline gives CDR1 MNHEY, CDR2 SVGAGI. CDR3 sequence: CASTLQNQETQYF. CDR3 DNA sequence: TGTGCCAGCACCTTGCAGAACCAAGAGACCCAGTACTTC.

Concerning this clone itself: One end of the junction is discordant with germline, which a read error may explain. The chain uses TRBV6-1 and TRBJ1-6; TRBD1 matches at 7 bases. Germline values: CDR1 MNHNS, CDR2 SASEGT. The CDR3 covers 16 residues. The CDR3: CASSELGGSNNSPLHF. In nucleotides, the CDR3 is TGTGCCAGCAGTGAATTAGGGGGCTCCAATAATTCACCCCTCCACTTT.

The rearrangement joins TRBV19 to TRBJ1-5; 10 nucleotides align to TRBD1. V lost 6 bases and J lost 7; bases outside the gene matches: 9. This CDR3 has 15 residues. Germline-derived CDR1 and CDR2 are LNHDA and SQIVND (reference sequence). CDR3 DNA: TGTGCCAGTAGAGATCCCGGGACAGGGGCCCAGCCCCAGCATTTT. It encodes CASRDPGTGAQPQHF.

V gene TRBV5-1 combines with J gene TRBJ1-1, with TRBD1 as a possible D gene (5 bases). V dropped 1 base and J dropped 1 base, with 17 bases sitting between them. Germline V gives CDR1 SGHRS, CDR2 YFSETQ. This CDR3 region has 17 residues. CDR3 nucleotide sequence: TGCGCCAGCAGCTTGTATGTGGGGCCGGTTGAGAACACTGAAGCTTTCTTT. The encoded protein is CASSLYVGPVENTEAFF. The full variable domain, rest sourced from reference TRBV5-1 and TRBJ1-1, is KAGVTQTPRYLIKTRGQQVTLSCSPISGHRSVSWYQQTPGQGLQFLFEYFSETQRNKGNFPGRFSGRQFSNSRSEMNVSTLELGDSALYLCASSLYVGPVENTEAFFGQGTRLTVV.

In its sample, this clone was seen once. The V and J genes are TRBV6-5 and TRBJ2-2; 7 bases fit TRBD1. With 8 bases clipped from V and 1 base from J, the junction kept 4 bases outside the gene matches. The CDR3 loop spans 14 amino acids. Germline-derived CDR1 and CDR2 are MNHEY and SVGAGI. The CDR3 DNA is TGTGCCAGCCACAGGGGTTTGAACACCGGGGAGCTGTTTTTT. It specifies CASHRGLNTGELFF.

V is TRBV10-2 and J is TRBJ1-2; D call uncertain. V was shortened by 2 bases and J by 7 bases, with 11 bases between the two germline ends. Germline CDR1 WSHSY, CDR2 SAAADI. The CDR3 runs to 13 residues. DNA for the CDR3: TGCGCCAGCAGTGAGACTTATTTGAGTGGCTACACCTTC. Protein: CASSETYLSGYTF.

CDR3 DNA: TGTGCCAGCAGGGCCGGGACAGGGGGCGAAAAACTGTTTTTT. It codes for CASRAGTGGEKLFF. The rearrangement links TRBV2 to TRBJ1-4; 12 bases fit TRBD1. CDR1 SNHLY and CDR2 FYNNEI come from the germline V gene. Germline trimming cut 6 bases from V and 8 bases from J; bases unmatched to any gene: 4. The CDR3 runs to 14 residues.

V is TRBV19 and J is TRBJ2-3, with TRBD1 matching 10 bases. The CDR3 is 15 amino acids. The ends lost 3 bases at V and 4 bases at J; junction bases unmatched: 4. The germline gives CDR1 LNHDA, CDR2 SQIVND (reference sequence). The CDR3 DNA is TGTGCCAGTAGTATGGACAGGGGGATAGCAGATACGCAGTATTTT. This translates into CASSMDRGIADTQYF.

The chain has TRBV25-1 and TRBJ2-5, with 9 bases that match TRBD2. Germline assignment: CDR1 MGHDK and CDR2 SYGVNS. This CDR3 has 15 amino acids. The V segment lost 4 bases and the J segment 6 bases; nucleotides outside the gene matches: 9. CDR3 protein: CASSGRRSGGQTQYF. DNA of the CDR3: TGTGCCAGCAGTGGCCGTCGTAGCGGGGGACAGACCCAGTACTTC.

The rearrangement joins TRBV3-1 (or the pseudogene TRBV3-2) to TRBJ2-6, with 7 bases fitting TRBD1. CDR1 is LGHDT and CDR2 is YNNKEL in the germline V gene (reference sequence). The trim removed 7 bases at V and 0 bases at J, leaving 18 bases unmatched. There are 20 residues in the CDR3. This CDR3 is CASTVLSGTASYSGANVLTF. The CDR3 DNA sequence: TGTGCCAGCACCGTCCTCTCCGGGACAGCATCCTACTCTGGGGCCAACGTCCTGACTTTC.

In this sample, this clone turned up a few times. The chain uses TRBV6-5 and TRBJ1-6; 12 bases align to TRBD1. The CDR3 runs 15 residues. Per the germline V gene, CDR1 is MNHEY and CDR2 is SVGAGI. V was clipped by 0 bases and J by 12 bases; unmatched bases: 3. The CDR3 here is CASSYSGQGAVPLHF. The DNA for the CDR3 is TGTGCCAGCAGTTACTCGGGACAGGGGGCAGTACCCCTCCACTTT.

Worth noting for this clone: The sample holds other DNA sequences that translate to the same CDR3. This sequence joins TRBV11-2 and TRBJ2-5, with D possibly being TRBD1 (6 bases). The CDR3 runs to 14 residues. Trimming left V 1 base short and J 5 bases short, with 11 bases between. Germline V gene data show CDR1 as SGHAT and CDR2 as FQNNGV. The chain's CDR3 is CASSLGWGQETQYF. The CDR3 DNA follows: TGTGCCAGCAGCTTAGGTTGGGGGCAGGAGACCCAGTACTTC.

The chain has TRBV9 and TRBJ2-7, with TRBD1 matching 9 bases. Germline CDR1 reads SGDLS; CDR2 reads YYNGEE. V shed 0 bases and J 3 bases; nucleotides not matched to a gene: 4. The CDR3 sequence is 15 residues long. This CDR3 reads CASSVAGTGSYEQYF. The CDR3 coding sequence is TGTGCCAGCAGCGTAGCCGGGACAGGGAGCTACGAGCAGTACTTC.

This chain links TRBV30 with TRBJ1-2, with D perhaps TRBD1 (6 bases). CDR3 length: 16 residues. V lost 8 bases and J 8 bases, leaving 30 bases between the germline ends. Germline lookup yields CDR1 GTSNPN and CDR2 SVGIG (reference sequence). The CDR3: CAHGGRGRVSSGGYTF. The CDR3 nucleotides read TGTGCCCACGGAGGGCGGGGGCGCGTTTCTTCGGGGGGCTACACCTTC.

The CDR3 region has the DNA TGTGCCAGCGGTAGTGGCCACAGGGGCCAGCCCCAGCATTTT. Translation gives CASGSGHRGQPQHF. V is TRBV27 and J is TRBJ1-5; TRBD1 agrees at 7 bases. From germline, CDR1 is MNHEY and CDR2 SMNVEV (reference sequence). There are 14 residues in the CDR3. The junction had 11 bases not matched to a gene; V was cut back by 8 bases and J by 7 bases.